One and the same sample provided the 18 T cell receptor beta chains below, sequenced in a study of blood T cell repertoires in COVID-19. Sequencing used immunoSEQ multiplex PCR; TCRdb keeps in-frame clones, though not all of them. The table lists under 200,000 clones, more than 80% of them singletons. The sequenced material came from PBMCs or T cells enriched from blood (not recorded which). These receptors were taken from a man aged 50-60 years who had recovered from COVID-19.

The chain recombines TRBV7-8 with TRBJ1-5; D uncertain. The CDR3 has 17 amino acids. Trimming shortened V by 8 bases and J by 7 bases, and 27 bases separated the two germline ends. Germline CDR1 and CDR2: SGHVS and FQNEAQ. The DNA of the CDR3 is TGTGCCAGCCGACCGGGTTTTGACGGGATCAGTATCCAGCCCCAGCATTTT. Translation gives CASRPGFDGISIQPQHF.

This chain connects TRBV3-1 (or the pseudogene TRBV3-2) to TRBJ1-2, with 7 bases aligning to TRBD1. V lost 4 bases, J lost 5 bases, and 4 bases stayed unmatched. The germline gives CDR1 LGHDT, CDR2 YNNKEL (reference sequence). The CDR3 consists of 13 residues. CDR3 nucleotide sequence: TGTGCCAGCAGCCTCAGACAGGGATATGGCTACACCTTC. Protein sequence: CASSLRQGYGYTF.

The rearrangement joins TRBV10-3 to TRBJ1-1; D is ambiguous. The CDR3 spans 13 residues. Germline loops: CDR1 ENHRY, CDR2 SYGVKD. Trimming took 8 bases from V and 2 from J, leaving 12 bases between them. The CDR3 DNA is TGTGCCATCGCGAGGGTGGGTAACACTGAAGCTTTCTTT. Translated: CAIARVGNTEAFF.

The CDR3 bases are TGTGCCAGCAGCTTGCCCACAACGGGGACTGAAGCTTTCTTT. Translation gives CASSLPTTGTEAFF. V usage is TRBV5-4 and J usage is TRBJ1-1, with no clear D. This CDR3 is 14 amino acids long. CDR1 is SGHNT, CDR2 YYREEE, per germline (reference sequence). V gave up 1 base and J gave up 5 bases, with 12 bases separating them.

The chain couples TRBV4-3 to TRBJ1-2, with a possible D match to TRBD1 (5 bases). The length of the CDR3 is 15 residues. The V gene's germline CDR1 is LGHNA and CDR2 YSLEER. Trimming took off 1 base at V and 3 bases at J, with 12 bases between the two ends. In DNA form, the CDR3 reads TGCGCCAGCAGCCAAGGTATTGCGGGGGACTATGGCTACACCTTC. Encoded protein: CASSQGIAGDYGYTF.

The chain combines TRBV9 with TRBJ2-5, with unresolved D. The germline V gene encodes CDR1 SGDLS and CDR2 YYNGEE. V shed 4 bases and J shed 1 base, with 11 bases lying between them. This CDR3 is 14 amino acids long. CDR3 nucleotides: TGTGCCAGCAGCCCGTGGTACGGCCAAGAGACCCAGTACTTC. Amino acid sequence: CASSPWYGQETQYF.

This rearrangement joins TRBV19 to TRBJ1-1; 9 bases are a match to TRBD1. Germline CDR1 LNHDA, CDR2 SQIVND (reference sequence). V trimming: 8 bases; J trimming: 5 bases; junction bases outside the gene matches: 6. This CDR3 has 13 residues. In DNA form, the CDR3 reads TGTGCCAGTTTACAGGGGGCATGGACTGAAGCTTTCTTT. Translating it yields CASLQGAWTEAFF. Full variable domain (rest looked up from reference TRBV19 and TRBJ1-1): DGGITQSPKYLFRKEGQNVTLSCEQNLNHDAMYWYRQDPGQGLRLIYYSQIVNDFQKGDIAEGYSVSREKKESFPLTVTSAQKNPTAFYLCASLQGAWTEAFFGQGTRLTVV.

The rearrangement joins TRBV4-1 to TRBJ2-3, with 8 nucleotides matching TRBD2. Germline loops: CDR1 MGHRA, CDR2 YSYEKL. The CDR3 runs 15 residues. J was trimmed by 2 bases and V by 6 bases; bases with no gene match: 7. The CDR3 DNA reads as TGCGCCAGCAGTCCTACTAGCGGATACACAGATACGCAGTATTTT. Protein sequence: CASSPTSGYTDTQYF.

V usage is TRBV7-9 and J usage is TRBJ1-6; D gene unclear. V lost 2 bases and J lost 11, with 7 bases in between. Germline CDR1 reads SEHNR; CDR2 reads FQNEAQ (reference sequence). The CDR3 spans 12 residues. The chain's CDR3 is CASSLIGAPLHF. CDR3 in DNA: TGTGCCAGCAGCTTAATCGGGGCACCCCTCCACTTT. Together with reference TRBV7-9 and TRBJ1-6, the CDR3 gives the full variable domain: DTGVSQNPRHKITKRGQNVTFRCDPISEHNRLYWYRQTLGQGPEFLTYFQNEAQLEKSRLLSDRFSAERPKGSFSTLEIQRTEQGDSAMYLCASSLIGAPLHFGNGTRLTVT.

The chain carries TRBV19 and TRBJ2-5; no reliable D call. Between the trimmed V and J ends, which lost 0 bases and 2 bases, there was a span of 13 bases. The CDR3 has 16 amino acids. Germline values: CDR1 LNHDA, CDR2 SQIVND (reference sequence). The DNA for the CDR3 is TGTGCCAGTAGTATAGAAGGCGCAGGCTTTCAAGAGACCCAGTACTTC. Protein: CASSIEGAGFQETQYF.

Turning to this clone: The sample carries other DNA sequences with the same CDR3. The chain has TRBV7-3 and TRBJ1-5; no definite D call. There are 13 residues in the CDR3. Germline assignment: CDR1 SGHTA and CDR2 FQGTGA. V gave up 2 bases and J gave up 3 bases, with 5 bases separating them. CDR3 amino acids: CASSLGHNQPQHF. CDR3 DNA sequence: TGTGCCAGCAGCTTAGGCCACAATCAGCCCCAGCATTTT.

This clone was found a few times. The chain links TRBV10-3 to TRBJ1-4; 11 nucleotides match TRBD1. With V trimmed by 7 bases and J by 6 bases, 7 bases remained unmatched. The CDR3 loop spans 15 amino acids. Per germline, CDR1 ENHRY and CDR2 SYGVKD. CDR3 sequence: CAITPGQGAHEKLFF. In DNA form, the CDR3 reads TGTGCCATCACCCCTGGACAGGGGGCGCATGAAAAACTGTTTTTT.

The V gene is TRBV7-6, the J gene TRBJ2-7, with a weak D call TRBD1 (6 bases). CDR1 is SGHVS, CDR2 FNYEAQ, per germline. The V end lost 3 bases, the J end lost 0 bases, and 12 bases lay between the germline ends. This CDR3 region has 15 residues. CDR3 DNA: TGTGCCAGCAGCTTGCGTCAGGGGAGCTCCTACGAGCAGTACTTC. The encoded protein is CASSLRQGSSYEQYF. The variable domain in full, with the rest retrieved from reference TRBV7-6 and TRBJ2-7, is GAGVSQSPRYKVTKRGQDVALRCDPISGHVSLYWYRQALGQGPEFLTYFNYEAQQDKSGLPNDRFSAERPEGSISTLTIQRTEQRDSAMYRCASSLRQGSSYEQYFGPGTRLTVT.

The rearrangement links TRBV7-3 to TRBJ2-3, with D hard to call. Germline CDR1 reads SGHTA; CDR2 reads FQGTGA. V was pared by 5 bases and J by 3 bases, with 12 bases between. CDR3 length: 14 amino acids. This chain's CDR3 is CASSAQTGTDTQYF. DNA for the CDR3: TGTGCCAGCAGCGCCCAGACCGGGACAGATACGCAGTATTTT. The full variable domain, with the rest looked up from reference TRBV7-3 and TRBJ2-3, is GAGVSQTPSNKVTEKGKYVELRCDPISGHTALYWYRQSLGQGPEFLIYFQGTGAADDSGLPNDRFFAVRPEGSVSTLKIQRTERGDSAVYLCASSAQTGTDTQYFGPGTRLTVL.

The chain joins TRBV4-1 to TRBJ2-3, with TRBD2 identical over 10 bases. The CDR3 runs to 17 residues. CDR1 is MGHRA, CDR2 YSYEKL, per germline. V shed 2 bases and J 2 bases; nucleotides not matched to a gene: 7. The CDR3 sequence is CASSQMASGGPTDTQYF. The CDR3 DNA reads as TGCGCCAGCAGCCAAATGGCTAGCGGGGGACCCACAGATACGCAGTATTTT.

This clone was seen more than once but under ten times. CDR3 sequence reads: CASSLGQGTNYGYTF. CDR3 DNA: TGCGCCAGCAGCTTGGGGCAGGGGACTAACTATGGCTACACCTTC. V usage is TRBV5-1 and J usage is TRBJ1-2, with D perhaps TRBD1 (6 bases). The length of the CDR3 is 15 residues. Trimming removed 0 bases at V and 0 bases at J, with 9 bases between. Germline lookup yields CDR1 SGHRS and CDR2 YFSETQ.

This clone was picked up many times. This rearrangement joins TRBV19 to TRBJ1-4; 8 bases fit TRBD1. From germline, CDR1 is LNHDA and CDR2 SQIVND (reference sequence). The V segment lost 5 bases and the J segment 3 bases; nucleotides outside the gene matches: 11. This CDR3 region has 17 residues. CDR3 bases: TGTGCCAGTAGTTCCCGGACAGGGAGCGTCGCTAATGAAAAACTGTTTTTT. Its translation is CASSSRTGSVANEKLFF.

The chain uses TRBV28 and TRBJ1-2; 7 bases are a match to TRBD1. The CDR3 has 13 residues. The germline CDR1 and CDR2 sequences are MDHEN and SYDVKM. The CDR3 spells CASGTANNYGYTF. The CDR3 DNA is TGTGCAAGTGGGACAGCGAATAACTATGGCTACACCTTC.